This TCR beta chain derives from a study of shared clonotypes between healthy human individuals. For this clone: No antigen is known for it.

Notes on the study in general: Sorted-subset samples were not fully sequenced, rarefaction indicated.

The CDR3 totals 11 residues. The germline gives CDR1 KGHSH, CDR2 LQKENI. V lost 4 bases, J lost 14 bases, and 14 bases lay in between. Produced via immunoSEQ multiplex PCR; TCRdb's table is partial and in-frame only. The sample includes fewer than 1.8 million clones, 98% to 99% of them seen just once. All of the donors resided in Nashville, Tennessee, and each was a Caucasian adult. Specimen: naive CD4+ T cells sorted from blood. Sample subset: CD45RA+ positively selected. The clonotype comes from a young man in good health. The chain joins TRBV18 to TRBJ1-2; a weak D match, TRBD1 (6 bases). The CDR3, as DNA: TGTGCCAGCTCACTTCACGGACAGCAGACCTTC. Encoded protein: CASSLHGQQTF. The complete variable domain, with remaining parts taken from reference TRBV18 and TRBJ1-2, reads NAGVMQNPRHLVRRRGQEARLRCSPMKGHSHVYWYRQLPEEGLKFMVYLQKENIIDESGMPKERFSAEFPKEGPSILRIQQVVRGDSAAYFCASSLHGQQTFGSGTRLTVV.